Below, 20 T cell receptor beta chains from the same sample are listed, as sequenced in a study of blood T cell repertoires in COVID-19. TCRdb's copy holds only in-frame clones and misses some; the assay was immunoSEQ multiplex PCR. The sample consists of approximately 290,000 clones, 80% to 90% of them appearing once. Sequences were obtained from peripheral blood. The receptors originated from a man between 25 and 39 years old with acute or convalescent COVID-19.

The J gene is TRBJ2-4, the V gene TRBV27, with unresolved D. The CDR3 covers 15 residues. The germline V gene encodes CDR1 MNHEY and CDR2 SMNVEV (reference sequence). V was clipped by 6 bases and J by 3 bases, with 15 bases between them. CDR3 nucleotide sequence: TGTGCCAGCAGCCTCGATTACTCAGGCAAAAACATTCAGTACTTC. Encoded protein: CASSLDYSGKNIQYF.

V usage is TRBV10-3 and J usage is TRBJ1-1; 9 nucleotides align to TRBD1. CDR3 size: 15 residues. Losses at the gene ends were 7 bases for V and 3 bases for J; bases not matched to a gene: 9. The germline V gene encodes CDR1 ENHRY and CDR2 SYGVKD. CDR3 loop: CAINDRGEWDTEAFF. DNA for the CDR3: TGTGCCATCAATGACAGGGGGGAATGGGACACTGAAGCTTTCTTT.

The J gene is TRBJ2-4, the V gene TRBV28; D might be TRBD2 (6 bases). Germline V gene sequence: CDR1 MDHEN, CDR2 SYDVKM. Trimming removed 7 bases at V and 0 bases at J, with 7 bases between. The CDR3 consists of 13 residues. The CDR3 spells CASIGGAKNIQYF. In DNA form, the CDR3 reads TGTGCCAGCATCGGGGGAGCCAAAAACATTCAGTACTTC.

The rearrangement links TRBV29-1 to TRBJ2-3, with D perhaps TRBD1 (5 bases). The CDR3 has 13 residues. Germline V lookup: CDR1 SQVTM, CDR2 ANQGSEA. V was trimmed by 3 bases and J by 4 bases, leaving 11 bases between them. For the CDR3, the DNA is TGCAGCGTTGAGGGGCCCCGGGCAGATACGCAGTATTTT. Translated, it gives CSVEGPRADTQYF.

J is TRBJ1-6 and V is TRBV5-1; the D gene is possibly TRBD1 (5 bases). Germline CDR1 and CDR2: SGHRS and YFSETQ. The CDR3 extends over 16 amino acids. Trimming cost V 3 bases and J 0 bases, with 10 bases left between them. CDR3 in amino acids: CASSSGGSSYNSPLHF. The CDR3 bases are TGCGCCAGCAGCTCCGGGGGAAGCTCCTATAATTCACCCCTCCACTTT. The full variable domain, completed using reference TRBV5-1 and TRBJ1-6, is KAGVTQTPRYLIKTRGQQVTLSCSPISGHRSVSWYQQTPGQGLQFLFEYFSETQRNKGNFPGRFSGRQFSNSRSEMNVSTLELGDSALYLCASSSGGSSYNSPLHFGNGTRLTVT.

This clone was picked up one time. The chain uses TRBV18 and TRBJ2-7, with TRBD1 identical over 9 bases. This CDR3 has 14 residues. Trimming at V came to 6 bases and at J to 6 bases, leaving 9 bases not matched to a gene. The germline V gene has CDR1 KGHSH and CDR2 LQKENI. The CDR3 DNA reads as TGTGCCAGCTCTCTCTCGACAGGGGGGGGCGAGCAGTACTTC. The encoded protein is CASSLSTGGGEQYF.

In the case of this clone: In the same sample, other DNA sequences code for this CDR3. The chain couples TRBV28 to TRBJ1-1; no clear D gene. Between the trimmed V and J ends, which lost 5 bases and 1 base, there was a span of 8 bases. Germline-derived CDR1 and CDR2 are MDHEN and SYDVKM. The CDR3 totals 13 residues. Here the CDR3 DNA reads TGTGCCAGCAGTCCACGGAGGAACACTGAAGCTTTCTTT. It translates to CASSPRRNTEAFF. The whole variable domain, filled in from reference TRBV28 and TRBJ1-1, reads DVKVTQSSRYLVKRTGEKVFLECVQDMDHENMFWYRQDPGLGLRLIYFSYDVKMKEKGDIPEGYSVSREKKERFSLILESASTNQTSMYLCASSPRRNTEAFFGQGTRLTVV.

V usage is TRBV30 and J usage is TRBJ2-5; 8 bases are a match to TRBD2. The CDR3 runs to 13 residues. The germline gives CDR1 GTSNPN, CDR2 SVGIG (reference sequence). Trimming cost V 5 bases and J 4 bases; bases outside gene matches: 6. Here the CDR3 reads CAWSAGGSETQYF. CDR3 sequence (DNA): TGTGCCTGGTCGGCGGGGGGCTCAGAGACCCAGTACTTC.

CDR3 loop: CASTGGSAGANVLTF. CDR3 sequence (DNA): TGTGCCAGCACAGGGGGATCAGCAGGGGCCAACGTCCTGACTTTC. V gene TRBV27 combines with J gene TRBJ2-6; 7 bases match TRBD1. CDR3 length: 15 residues. The V gene's germline CDR1 is MNHEY and CDR2 SMNVEV (reference sequence). Unmatched junction bases numbered 7, after V lost 7 bases and J lost 4 bases.

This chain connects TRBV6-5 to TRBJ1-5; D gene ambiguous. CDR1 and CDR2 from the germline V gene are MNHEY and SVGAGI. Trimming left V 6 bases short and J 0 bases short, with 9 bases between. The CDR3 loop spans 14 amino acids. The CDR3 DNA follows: TGTGCCAGCAGAATCACTGATAGCAATCAGCCCCAGCATTTT. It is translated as CASRITDSNQPQHF.

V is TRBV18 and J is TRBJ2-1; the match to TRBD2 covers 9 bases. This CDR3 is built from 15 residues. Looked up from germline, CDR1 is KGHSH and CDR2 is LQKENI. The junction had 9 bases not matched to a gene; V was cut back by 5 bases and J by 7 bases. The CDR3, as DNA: TGTGCCAGCTCAACGCCGGGACTAGCAACAAATGAGCAGTTCTTC. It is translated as CASSTPGLATNEQFF.

In DNA, the CDR3 is TGTGCCAGCAGTGAACGAGCGGGAGGGCATAATGAGCAGTTCTTC. Protein product: CASSERAGGHNEQFF. This chain links TRBV2 with TRBJ2-1; 10 nucleotides align to TRBD2. The V gene's germline CDR1 is SNHLY and CDR2 FYNNEI. The V segment lost 2 bases and the J segment 7 bases; nucleotides outside the gene matches: 5. The CDR3 is made up of 15 amino acids.

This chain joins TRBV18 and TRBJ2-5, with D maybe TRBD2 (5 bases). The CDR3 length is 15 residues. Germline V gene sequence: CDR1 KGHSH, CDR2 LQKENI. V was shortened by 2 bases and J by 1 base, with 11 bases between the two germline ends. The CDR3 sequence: CASSPFWTGQETQYF. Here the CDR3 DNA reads TGTGCCAGCTCACCATTTTGGACTGGCCAAGAGACCCAGTACTTC.

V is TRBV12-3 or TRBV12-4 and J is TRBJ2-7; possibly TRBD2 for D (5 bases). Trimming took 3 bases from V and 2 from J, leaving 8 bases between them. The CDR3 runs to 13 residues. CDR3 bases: TGTGCCAGCAGTTTCACGGGAACCTACGAGCAGTACTTC. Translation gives CASSFTGTYEQYF.

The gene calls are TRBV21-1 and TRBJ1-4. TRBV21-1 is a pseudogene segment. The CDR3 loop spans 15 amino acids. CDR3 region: CASSIPLGRGEKLFF. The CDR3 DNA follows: TGTGCCAGCAGCATACCCCTTGGCCGGGGTGAAAAACTGTTTTTT.

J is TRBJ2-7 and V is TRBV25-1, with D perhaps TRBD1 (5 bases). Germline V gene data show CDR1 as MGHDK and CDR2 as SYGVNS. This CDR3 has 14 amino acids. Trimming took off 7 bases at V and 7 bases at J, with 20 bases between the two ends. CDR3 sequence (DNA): TGTGCCAGCACACCCCAGGGCCCTACTCAAGAGCAGTACTTC. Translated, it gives CASTPQGPTQEQYF.

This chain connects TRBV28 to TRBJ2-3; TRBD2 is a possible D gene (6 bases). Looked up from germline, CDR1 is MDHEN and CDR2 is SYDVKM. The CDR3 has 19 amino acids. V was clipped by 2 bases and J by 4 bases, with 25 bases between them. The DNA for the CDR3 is TGTGCCAGCAGTTTAGCGGGGTTTTTAAGGGGAGTGGGCTCAGATACGCAGTATTTT. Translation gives CASSLAGFLRGVGSDTQYF.

DNA of the CDR3: TGTGCCATCAGTGGACAGAACACTGAAGCTTTCTTT. This gives the protein CAISGQNTEAFF. The rearrangement uses TRBV10-3 and TRBJ1-1; unclear D gene. The V and J ends lost 4 bases and 1 base respectively, with 4 bases between them. The germline CDR1 and CDR2 sequences are ENHRY and SYGVKD. This CDR3 is built from 12 residues.

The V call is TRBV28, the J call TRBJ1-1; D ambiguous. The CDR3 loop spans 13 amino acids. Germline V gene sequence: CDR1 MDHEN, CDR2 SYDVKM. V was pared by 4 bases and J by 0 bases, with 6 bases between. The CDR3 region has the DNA TGTGCCAGCAGTTCTAGGATGAACACTGAAGCTTTCTTT. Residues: CASSSRMNTEAFF.

The CDR3 reads CASSVSGGSPYEQYF. The DNA of the CDR3 is TGTGCCAGCAGCGTCAGCGGGGGATCCCCCTACGAGCAGTACTTC. The chain joins TRBV7-2 to TRBJ2-7; 8 bases are a match to TRBD2. Per the germline V gene, CDR1 is SGHTA and CDR2 is FQGNSA. This CDR3 is 15 amino acids long. The V and J ends lost 5 bases and 2 bases, in that order; junction bases with no gene match: 8.